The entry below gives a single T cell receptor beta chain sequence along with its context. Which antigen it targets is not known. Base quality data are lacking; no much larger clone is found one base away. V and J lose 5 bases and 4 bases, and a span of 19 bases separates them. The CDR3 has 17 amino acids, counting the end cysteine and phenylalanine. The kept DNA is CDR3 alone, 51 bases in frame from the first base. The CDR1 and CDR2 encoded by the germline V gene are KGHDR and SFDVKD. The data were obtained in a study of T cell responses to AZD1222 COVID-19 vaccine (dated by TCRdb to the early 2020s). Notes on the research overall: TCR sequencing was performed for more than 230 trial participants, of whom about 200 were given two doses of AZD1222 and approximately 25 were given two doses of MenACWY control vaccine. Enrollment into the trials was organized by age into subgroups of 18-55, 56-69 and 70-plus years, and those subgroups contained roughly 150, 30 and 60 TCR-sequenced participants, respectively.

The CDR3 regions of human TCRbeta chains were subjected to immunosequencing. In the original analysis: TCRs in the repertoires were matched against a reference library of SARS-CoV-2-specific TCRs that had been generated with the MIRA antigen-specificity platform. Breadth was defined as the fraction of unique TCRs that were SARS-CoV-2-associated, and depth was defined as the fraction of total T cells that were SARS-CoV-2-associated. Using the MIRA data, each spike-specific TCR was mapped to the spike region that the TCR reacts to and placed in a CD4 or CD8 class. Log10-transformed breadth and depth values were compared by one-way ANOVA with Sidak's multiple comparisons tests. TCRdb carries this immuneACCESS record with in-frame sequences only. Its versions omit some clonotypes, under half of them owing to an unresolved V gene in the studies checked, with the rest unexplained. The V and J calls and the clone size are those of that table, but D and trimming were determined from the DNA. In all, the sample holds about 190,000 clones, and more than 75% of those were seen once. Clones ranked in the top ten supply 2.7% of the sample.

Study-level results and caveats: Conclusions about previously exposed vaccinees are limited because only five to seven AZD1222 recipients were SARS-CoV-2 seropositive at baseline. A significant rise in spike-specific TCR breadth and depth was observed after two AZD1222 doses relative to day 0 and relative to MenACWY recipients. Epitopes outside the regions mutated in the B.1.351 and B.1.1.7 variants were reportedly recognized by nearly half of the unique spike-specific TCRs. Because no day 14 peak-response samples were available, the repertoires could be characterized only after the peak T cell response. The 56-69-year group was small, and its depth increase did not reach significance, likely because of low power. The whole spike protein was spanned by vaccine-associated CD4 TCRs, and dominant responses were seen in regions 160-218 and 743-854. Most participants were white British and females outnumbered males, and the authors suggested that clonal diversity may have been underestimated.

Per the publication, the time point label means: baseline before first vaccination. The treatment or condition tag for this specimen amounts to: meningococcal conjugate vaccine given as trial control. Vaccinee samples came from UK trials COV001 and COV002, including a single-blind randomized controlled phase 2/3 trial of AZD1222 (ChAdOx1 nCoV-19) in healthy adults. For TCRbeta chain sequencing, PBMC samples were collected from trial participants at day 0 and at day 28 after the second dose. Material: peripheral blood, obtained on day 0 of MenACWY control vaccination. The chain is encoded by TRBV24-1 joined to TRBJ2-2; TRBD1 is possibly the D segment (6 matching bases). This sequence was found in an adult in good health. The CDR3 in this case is CATSASGQWDRTGELFF. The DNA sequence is TGTGCCACCAGTGCCTCTGGACAGTGGGACCGCACCGGGGAGCTGTTTTTT.